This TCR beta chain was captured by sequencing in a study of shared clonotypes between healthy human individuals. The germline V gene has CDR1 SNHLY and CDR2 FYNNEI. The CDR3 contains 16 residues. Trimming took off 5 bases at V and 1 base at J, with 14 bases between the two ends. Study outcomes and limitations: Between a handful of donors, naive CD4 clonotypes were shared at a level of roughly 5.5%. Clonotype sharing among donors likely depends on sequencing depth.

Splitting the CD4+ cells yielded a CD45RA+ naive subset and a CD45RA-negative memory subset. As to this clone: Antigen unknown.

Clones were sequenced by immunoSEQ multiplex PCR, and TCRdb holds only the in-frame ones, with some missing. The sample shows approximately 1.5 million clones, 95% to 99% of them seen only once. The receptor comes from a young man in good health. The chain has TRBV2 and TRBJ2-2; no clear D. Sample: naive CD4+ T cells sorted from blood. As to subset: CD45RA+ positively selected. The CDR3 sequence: CASSHYSFGNTGELFF. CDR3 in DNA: TGTGCCAGCAGTCATTACAGCTTTGGGAACACCGGGGAGCTGTTTTTT. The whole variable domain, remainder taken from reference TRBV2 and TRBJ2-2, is EPEVTQTPSHQVTQMGQEVILRCVPISNHLYFYWYRQILGQKVEFLVSFYNNEISEKSEIFDDQFSVERPDGSNFTLKIRSTKLEDSAMYFCASSHYSFGNTGELFFGEGSRLTVL.